This is a list of T cell receptor beta chains from one sample in a study of T cells after posttransplantation cyclophosphamide. Generated by immunoSEQ multiplex PCR, the TCRdb table keeps only in-frame clones and is missing some. Sampling found roughly 35,000 clones, none seen once. The sequenced sample consisted of PBMCs. The receptor source for this set is a woman aged 45-65 years in good health and a related stem cell transplant donor. Both conserved end residues are part of each CDR3. A D gene is named only where the DNA matches it firmly. The size entry is marked missing in some rows and otherwise reads once, few, many or a size class.

V gene	D gene	clone size	J gene	CDR3 DNA	CDR3 protein
TRBV5-1	TRBD2	many	TRBJ2-5	TGCGCCAGCAGCTTGCTAACTAGCGGGGGCCAAGAGACCCAGTACTTC	CASSLLTSGGQETQYF
TRBV24-1	.	many	TRBJ1-4	TGTGCCACCAGTGGCCGGGGGAATGAAAAACTGTTTTTT	CATSGRGNEKLFF
TRBV4-3	TRBD2	many	TRBJ2-1	TGCGCCAGCAGCCAAGGACTAGCTCTTGATGAGCAGTTCTTC	CASSQGLALDEQFF
TRBV6-5	.	many	TRBJ1-2	TGTGCCAGCAGTTATTCACAGGGAGGCTACACCTTC	CASSYSQGGYTF
TRBV9	.	few	TRBJ2-5	TGTGCCAGCAGCGTCAACAGCCAAGAGACCCAGTACTTC	CASSVNSQETQYF
TRBV2	TRBD2	many	TRBJ2-7	TGTGCCAGCAGCCTGGGACTAGCAGCCTCCTACGAGCAGTACTTC	CASSLGLAASYEQYF
TRBV6-5	TRBD2	few	TRBJ2-1	TGTGCCAGCAGTTCTACTAGCGGGAGAACCTACAATGAGCAGTTCTTC	CASSSTSGRTYNEQFF
TRBV30	TRBD2	.	TRBJ2-2	TGTGCCTGGGTTAGGACTAGCGGTCTCACCGGGGAGCTGTTTTTT	CAWVRTSGLTGELFF
TRBV19	.	many	TRBJ2-5	TGTGCCAGTAGTATCGGGGGTGAACTCTCCCAAGAGACCCAGTACTTC	CASSIGGELSQETQYF
TRBV27	TRBD1	many	TRBJ1-2	TGTGCCAGCAGTTTAGGTCTCCCAGGGGGAGACTATGGCTACACCTTC	CASSLGLPGGDYGYTF
TRBV7-2	TRBD2	few	TRBJ2-2	TGTGCCAGCAGCTTAGAGTCTGGGTTGACTAGCGAGCACACCGGGGAGCTGTTTTTT	CASSLESGLTSEHTGELFF
TRBV9	.	many	TRBJ1-4	TGTGCCAGCACCCCACGGGGGAGGACTAATGAAAAACTGTTTTTT	CASTPRGRTNEKLFF
TRBV4-1	.	.	TRBJ1-2	TGCGCCAGCAGCCAGGCAACGGCGGGCTATGGCTACACCTTC	CASSQATAGYGYTF
TRBV5-4	TRBD2	many	TRBJ2-1	TGTGCCAGCAGCTTGGCGGGACTAGCGTACAATGAGCAGTTCTTC	CASSLAGLAYNEQFF
TRBV28	.	many	TRBJ1-2	TGTGCCAGCAGTTTCCCCGTGAACTATGGCTACACCTTC	CASSFPVNYGYTF
TRBV4-2	.	many	TRBJ2-1	TGTGCCAGCAGCCAACTGGGAGAAGGGGCCAATGAGCAGTTCTTC	CASSQLGEGANEQFF